The present T cell receptor beta chain was sequenced within a study of vaccination and CD4 T cells after COVID-19. Time point noted: late sampling 161 to 241 days after vaccination in a few convalescent patients. Treatment in this sample: approximately nine-day PBMC culture with coronavirus spike peptide pools or control peptides (ViraFEST assay). The CDR3 runs to 13 residues. Per the germline V gene, CDR1 is MDHEN and CDR2 is SYDVKM. V was shortened by 10 bases and J by 1 base, with 13 bases between the two germline ends. This clonotype was counted between two and nine times. The antigen is undetermined. Sequence data for DNA of cultured CD4+ T cells were generated by the Oncomine TCR Beta short-read assay. TCRdb reprocessed the PCR reads with MiXCR, giving one entry per CDR3 protein. The repertoire includes about 25,000 distinct CDR3 sequences, around a third of them detected once, and approximately 3.1% sits in the top ten.

This sequence joins TRBV28 and TRBJ1-1, with D perhaps TRBD1 (6 bases). This material consisted of CD4+ T cells from blood, cultured in vitro, taken about 7 months after SARS-CoV-2 vaccination. The receptor comes from a human donor who had recovered from COVID-19. The CDR3 DNA reads TGTGCCACGGAATCACAGGGGAACACTGAAGCTTTCTTT. It yields the protein CATESQGNTEAFF.